This is a list of T cell receptor beta chains from one sample in a study of OX40 agonist ivuxolimab in advanced cancers. Repertoires were generated with immunoSEQ multiplex PCR, while TCRdb's copy carries only in-frame clones and drops some. The repertoire includes about 24,000 clones, approximately 80% of them detected once, and roughly 18% sits in the top ten. This sample comprised CD4+ or CD8+ T cells sorted from blood, obtained in a trial of the OX40 agonist ivuxolimab. These TCRs come from an adult with an advanced solid tumor such as melanoma, head and neck, liver or kidney cancer. The CDR3 runs from the conserved cysteine through the conserved F or W. The D gene is left open where the match is weak. Some rows mark clone size as missing; the rest say once, few, many or name a class of expanded clone.

few	-	TRBV9	14	TRBJ1-5	TGTGCCAGCAGCGCCTGGACAGACGGTCAGCCCCAGCATTTT	CASSAWTDGQPQHF
-	-	TRBV27	14	TRBJ2-5	TGTGCCAGCAGTTGGGGCGGGGGCGACGGGACCCAGTACTTC	CASSWGGGDGTQYF
-	-	TRBV28	16	TRBJ2-6	TGTGCCAGCAGTTTTCGACAGATCTCTGGGGCCAACGTCCTGACTTTC	CASSFRQISGANVLTF
-	-	TRBV2	13	TRBJ2-2	TGTGCCAGCAGTCCAGTACGGTCTGGGGAGCTGTTTTTT	CASSPVRSGELFF
-	-	TRBV6-1	13	TRBJ1-3	TGTGCCAGCCATCGTGACAGTGGAAACACCATATATTTT	CASHRDSGNTIYF
once	-	TRBV19	12	TRBJ2-5	TGTGCCAGTAGCCCCGGAGAGGAGACCCAGTACTTC	CASSPGEETQYF
-	TRBD2	TRBV5-6	18	TRBJ2-3	TGTGCCAGCAGCTTGCGACTAGCGGGAGCGTCGCGCACAGATACGCAGTATTTT	CASSLRLAGASRTDTQYF
-	TRBD1	TRBV29-1	13	TRBJ2-3	TGCAGCGCCGCTGAGATGGGACAGGGAGCGCAGTATTTT	CSAAEMGQGAQYF
-	-	TRBV7-3	12	TRBJ2-2	TGTGCCAGCAGCTCTGGGACCGGGGAGCTGTTTTTT	CASSSGTGELFF
-	-	TRBV15	13	TRBJ1-2	TGTGCCACCAGCAGCCTGACGGGAGATGGCTACACCTTC	CATSSLTGDGYTF
-	-	TRBV6-1	13	TRBJ2-1	TGTGCCAGCATAAGGAGGTTGGGCAATGAGCAGTTCTTC	CASIRRLGNEQFF
-	TRBD2	TRBV4-2	16	TRBJ2-7	TGTGCCAGCAGCCCAAGGGCTAGCGGGGACCTATACGAGCAGTACTTC	CASSPRASGDLYEQYF
once	-	TRBV9	14	TRBJ1-1	TGTGCCAGCAGCGTAGAAGGAGGGGACACTGAAGCTTTCTTT	CASSVEGGDTEAFF
-	-	TRBV6-6	12	TRBJ2-7	TGTGCCAGCAGTTACGCAGCCTACGAGCAGTACTTC	CASSYAAYEQYF
-	-	TRBV6-4	15	TRBJ1-1	TGTGCCATCAGTGAGACGGAGGGGATGTGGCCTGAAGCTTTCTTT	CAISETEGMWPEAFF
-	-	TRBV19	13	TRBJ2-5	TGTGCCAGTGGGGGATCCCAGAGAGAGACCCAGTACTTC	CASGGSQRETQYF
-	-	TRBV6-4	14	TRBJ1-1	TGTGCCAGCAGTCCCGGGACACAGCGCTCTGAAGCTTTCTTT	CASSPGTQRSEAFF
-	-	TRBV7-9	16	TRBJ2-1	TGTGCCAGCAGCTCCCAGGACTTTTCGCGGGACAATGAGCAGTTCTTC	CASSSQDFSRDNEQFF
-	TRBD1	TRBV2	16	TRBJ2-1	TGTGCCAGCCGCGATATCAGGACAGGGGTCTACAATGAGCAGTTCTTC	CASRDIRTGVYNEQFF
-	-	TRBV7-3	16	TRBJ1-1	TGTGCCAGCAGCGATCCCCCCGGGACACAGAACACTGAAGCTTTCTTT	CASSDPPGTQNTEAFF
-	-	TRBV4-3	14	TRBJ2-1	TGCGCCAGCAGCCAATCTCTCGCGAGCAATGAGCAGTTCTTC	CASSQSLASNEQFF
-	TRBD2	TRBV11-3	14	TRBJ2-7	TGTGCCAGCAGCTTAGTGCGGGAGCCCTACGAGCAGTACTTC	CASSLVREPYEQYF
-	TRBD1	TRBV29-1	13	TRBJ1-2	TGCAGCGTTCGCGGGACAGGGTTATGGGGCTACACCTTC	CSVRGTGLWGYTF
-	-	TRBV27	14	TRBJ1-1	TGTGCCAGCAGTTGGGACGCGGCGAACACTGAAGCTTTCTTT	CASSWDAANTEAFF
-	-	TRBV11-2	14	TRBJ2-7	TGTGCCAGCAGCCCCAAGACTAGGGGCCGGGAGCAGTACTTC	CASSPKTRGREQYF
-	-	TRBV5-1	14	TRBJ1-1	TGCGCCAGCAGCTTGGGAGGGGGGAACACTGAAGCTTTCTTT	CASSLGGGNTEAFF
-	-	TRBV30	13	TRBJ1-6	TGTGCCTGGAGTGTAATGGGGGATTCACCCCTCCACTTT	CAWSVMGDSPLHF
-	-	TRBV4-1	14	TRBJ1-4	TGCGCCAGCAGCCAAGCGGGTAGGGTTGAAAAACTGTTTTTT	CASSQAGRVEKLFF
-	-	TRBV27	14	TRBJ1-6	TGTGCCAGCACCGGGGGATCCTATAATTCACCCCTCCACTTT	CASTGGSYNSPLHF
-	-	TRBV7-2	15	TRBJ2-2	TGTGCCAGCAGCTACAGATCACAGGTAGCCGGGGAGCTGTTTTTT	CASSYRSQVAGELFF
few	-	TRBV11-3	14	TRBJ2-1	TGTGCCAGCAGCTTAAGCAAGAGCGGAGCGGAGCAGTTCTTC	CASSLSKSGAEQFF
once	TRBD2	TRBV11-2	15	TRBJ2-1	TGTGCCAGCAGCCCACTAGCGGGGGGGTACAATGAGCAGTTCTTC	CASSPLAGGYNEQFF
-	-	TRBV5-8	11	TRBJ2-7	TGTGCCAGCAGCTTTATGACAGGACAGTACTTC	CASSFMTGQYF